This entry lists 20 T cell receptor beta chains sequenced from one sample in a study of blood T cells in healthy people across ages. With a J-beta primer mix and a sample-barcoded 5' primer, a second PCR ran about 7 to 12 cycles. TCRdb re-called the 5' RACE reads with MiXCR, one entry per CDR3 protein. The profile shows over 1,500,000 distinct CDR3 sequences, more than 35% of them singletons. The sequenced sample was blood. Source of these receptors: a human donor in good health.

The genes are TRBV28 and TRBJ2-5; D remains unclear. The J call may be mistaken, given a closer DNA end match to TRBJ2-7. The CDR3 runs 13 residues. Germline values: CDR1 MDHEN, CDR2 SYDVKM. The CDR3 loop is CASSSPEPNEQYF. CDR3 nucleotides: TGTGCCAGCAGCTCCCCCGAACCCAACGAGCAGTACTTC.

This sequence joins TRBV12-3 or TRBV12-4 and TRBJ1-4; possible D gene TRBD1, 5 bases. There are 15 residues in the CDR3. V gave up 3 bases and J gave up 10 bases, with 18 bases separating them. The CDR3 region has the DNA TGTGCCAGCAGTTTCGACCGCGGTTCGGGGCGAAAACTGTTTTTT. Residues: CASSFDRGSGRKLFF.

This clonotype was counted between two and nine times. The chain recombines TRBV11-1 with TRBJ2-7; TRBD1 might be the D (6 bases). V was trimmed by 2 bases and J by 2 bases, leaving 10 bases between them. The CDR3 runs to 14 residues. In germline, CDR1 is SGHAT, CDR2 FQDESV (reference sequence). The CDR3 protein is CASSLPGDPYEQYF. Here the CDR3 DNA reads TGTGCCAGCAGCTTACCAGGGGATCCCTACGAGCAGTACTTC.

The chain recombines TRBV5-1 with TRBJ1-6, with 8 bases matching TRBD1. This CDR3 spans 15 amino acids. Germline assignment: CDR1 SGHRS and CDR2 YFSETQ. The V gene end was trimmed by 5 bases and the J gene end by 10 bases; junction bases not matched to a gene: 11. The CDR3 nucleotides read TGCGCCAGCAGGACGGTACAGGGGGAAGAGTCACCCCTCCACTTT. Its translation: CASRTVQGEESPLHF.

This clonotype was detected only a few times. The chain has TRBV6-5 and TRBJ2-7; no firm D call. This CDR3 region has 15 residues. V lost 5 bases, J lost 0 bases, and 14 bases lay in between. CDR1 is MNHEY and CDR2 is SVGAGI in the germline V gene. The CDR3 DNA follows: TGTGCCAGCAGTCCAGATAATCTAGACTCCTACGAGCAGTACTTC. Translated, it gives CASSPDNLDSYEQYF.

The table lists this clonotype with a few counts. This sequence joins TRBV28 and TRBJ2-4, with D tentatively TRBD2 (6 bases). The J call is in doubt because the DNA end fits TRBJ2-7 better. The CDR3 totals 15 residues. CDR1 and CDR2 from the germline V gene are MDHEN and SYDVKM. The chain's CDR3 is CASSIRDSLTYEQYF. CDR3 nucleotide sequence: TGTGCCAGCAGCATCCGGGACTCGTTGACCTACGAGCAGTACTTC.

The genes are TRBV5-1 and TRBJ1-6; TRBD1 matches 7 bases. The CDR3 spans 14 residues. Germline V gives CDR1 SGHRS, CDR2 YFSETQ. V trimming: 4 bases; J trimming: 8 bases; junction bases outside the gene matches: 6. The CDR3 nucleotides read TGCGCCAGCAGCCCCGGGACAGAGGATTCACCCCTCCACTTT. Translating it yields CASSPGTEDSPLHF.

This chain joins TRBV6-2 or TRBV6-3 and TRBJ1-2; 7 bases are a match to TRBD1. V trimming: 7 bases; J trimming: 0 bases; junction bases outside the gene matches: 5. The CDR3 length is 14 residues. The germline V gene encodes CDR1 MNHEY and CDR2 SVGEGT. Here the CDR3 DNA reads TGTGCCAGCATCCGGGACAGCTCTAACTATGGCTACACCTTC. Translated: CASIRDSSNYGYTF.

In DNA, the CDR3 is TGTGCCAGCAGTTACTCGAGAGACAGGGAGAACACTGAAGCTTTCTTT. It codes for CASSYSRDRENTEAFF. The rearrangement joins TRBV6-2 or TRBV6-3 to TRBJ1-1, with 7 bases aligning to TRBD1. The V gene's germline CDR1 is MNHEY and CDR2 SVGEGT. CDR3 size: 16 residues. Germline trimming cut 0 bases from V and 1 base from J; bases unmatched to any gene: 5.

The V and J genes are TRBV7-2 and TRBJ1-2, with D unclear. There are 14 residues in the CDR3. V lost 1 base to trimming and J lost 1 base, with 7 bases between them. The germline gives CDR1 SGHTA, CDR2 FQGNSA. In nucleotides, the CDR3 is TGTGCCAGCAGCTTAGAACGGAGTAACTATGGCTACACCTTC. Translation gives CASSLERSNYGYTF.

This clonotype was detected only a few times. As DNA, the CDR3 is TGTGCCATACAGACAGGGGCACAAGAGACCCAGTACTTC. It is translated as CAIQTGAQETQYF. J is TRBJ2-5 and V is TRBV10-3; the match to TRBD1 covers 8 bases. In germline, CDR1 is ENHRY, CDR2 SYGVKD. The CDR3 is made up of 13 amino acids. V was clipped by 9 bases and J by 2 bases; unmatched bases: 5.

The gene calls are TRBV6-2 or TRBV6-3 and TRBJ2-7; possible D gene TRBD2, 7 bases. The CDR3 runs to 16 residues. Germline assignment: CDR1 MNHEY and CDR2 SVGEGT. V was cut by 3 bases and J by 1 base, with 16 bases left in between. CDR3 DNA: TGTGCCAGCAGTTATGAGCGTGGGGGGGCTTCCTACGAGCAGTACTTC. Its translation: CASSYERGGASYEQYF.

The CDR3, as DNA: TGTGCCAGCAGTTACTCGGGTATAGCGGGGGGGGACCGCTCCTACAATGAGCAGTTCTTC. It codes for CASSYSGIAGGDRSYNEQFF. This rearrangement joins TRBV6-2 or TRBV6-3 to TRBJ2-1; 11 nucleotides line up with TRBD2. The CDR3 contains 20 residues. The V gene's germline CDR1 is MNHEY and CDR2 SVGEGT. J was trimmed by 0 bases and V by 0 bases; bases with no gene match: 10.

The chain employs TRBV6-5 and TRBJ2-4; D uncertain. The V and J ends lost 6 bases and 4 bases respectively, with 7 bases between them. The CDR3 length is 12 residues. From germline, CDR1 is MNHEY and CDR2 SVGAGI. CDR3 DNA: TGTGCCAGCAGATCGGATAAAAACATTCAGTACTTC. Translated: CASRSDKNIQYF.

This chain joins TRBV28 and TRBJ1-2, with D possibly TRBD1 on 6 matching bases. Germline V gene sequence: CDR1 MDHEN, CDR2 SYDVKM. The length of the CDR3 is 13 residues. DNA of the CDR3: TGTACCGCGGGCCGGGGGCCTAACTATGGCTACACCTTC. Translated: CTAGRGPNYGYTF.

V usage is TRBV20-1 and J usage is TRBJ1-1; 7 bases are shared with TRBD1. There are 15 residues in the CDR3. CDR1 is DFQATT and CDR2 is SNEGSKA in the germline V gene (reference sequence). J lost 1 base, V lost 2 bases, and 7 bases had no gene match. CDR3 region: CSARPPTGENTEAFF. In nucleotides, the CDR3 is TGCAGTGCTAGACCCCCTACAGGGGAGAACACTGAAGCTTTCTTT.

The table lists this clonotype with a few counts. This sequence joins TRBV7-9 and TRBJ1-2; D is ambiguous. This CDR3 has 14 amino acids. The germline gives CDR1 SEHNR, CDR2 FQNEAQ (reference sequence). With 5 bases removed from V and 0 bases from J, the gap between germline ends came to 10 bases. DNA for the CDR3: TGTGCCAGCAGCATGAACAGCGCTAACTATGGCTACACCTTC. It encodes CASSMNSANYGYTF. The whole variable domain, remainder taken from reference TRBV7-9 and TRBJ1-2, is DTGVSQNPRHKITKRGQNVTFRCDPISEHNRLYWYRQTLGQGPEFLTYFQNEAQLEKSRLLSDRFSAERPKGSFSTLEIQRTEQGDSAMYLCASSMNSANYGYTFGSGTRLTVV.

This clonotype was detected only a few times. The chain recombines TRBV28 with TRBJ2-1; the D gene is possibly TRBD2 (6 bases). CDR3 length: 19 residues. Per germline, CDR1 MDHEN and CDR2 SYDVKM. The V gene lost 5 bases and the J gene lost 0 bases, with 23 bases spanning the gap. The CDR3 DNA sequence: TGTGCCAGCAGTCCTGCTAACCCGGGGTGGGGAGGCTCCTACAATGAGCAGTTCTTC. Protein sequence: CASSPANPGWGGSYNEQFF.

V usage is TRBV4-3 and J usage is TRBJ2-1; D is possibly TRBD2 (5 bases). Deletions cut 1 base from V and 6 bases from J, with 19 bases between. Germline CDR1 and CDR2: LGHNA and YSLEER. The CDR3 extends over 17 amino acids. CDR3 in DNA: TGCGCCAGCAGCCAAGGGTCCGCTAGCACCTTTTCCAATGAGCAGTTCTTC. It codes for CASSQGSASTFSNEQFF.

CDR3 sequence: CASSQGYGQGAYTEAFF. The CDR3 bases are TGCGCCAGCAGCCAAGGGTACGGACAGGGGGCATACACTGAAGCTTTCTTT. V gene TRBV4-3 combines with J gene TRBJ1-1; 11 bases align to TRBD1. The CDR3 has 17 amino acids. The V segment lost 1 base and the J segment 3 bases; nucleotides outside the gene matches: 7. Per the germline V gene, CDR1 is LGHNA and CDR2 is YSLEER.